This T cell receptor beta chain was found in a study of blood T cell repertoires in COVID-19. For the study at large: Collection of acute and convalescent COVID-19 samples took place in the United States, Italy and Spain. The cDNA or gDNA used as material had been derived from T cells, B-cell-depleted T cells, or PBMCs.

CDR3 length equals 14 residues. The V gene's germline CDR1 is SNHLY and CDR2 FYNNEI. V gave up 7 bases and J gave up 1 base; unmatched junction bases: 3. In the original workflow: Cell counts per sample came from amplifying reference gene primers. Clones were sequenced by immunoSEQ multiplex PCR, and TCRdb holds only the in-frame ones, with some missing. V, J and clone size are those of that table, while D and trimming were read from the DNA. There are some 30,000 clones in the sample; 65% to 90% occur only once, and 17% lies in the top ten. The sample was peripheral blood. The source is a woman aged 60-75 years with active COVID-19. The chain combines TRBV2 with TRBJ2-3; 9 positions agree with TRBD2. CDR3 DNA sequence: TGTGCCAGCATCGAGCGGGGGGGCACAGATACGCAGTATTTT. Protein sequence: CASIERGGTDTQYF.